This entry features one T cell receptor beta chain sequence. Participant age was roughly 18 to 89 years, and participants resided in 20 to 30 US areas. Donors in Cohort 3 counted as recovered after two negative PCRs, clearance, or symptom resolution. The record originates from a study of blood T cell repertoires in COVID-19. The CDR3 sequence is 14 residues long. Germline CDR1 is SGHRS and CDR2 is YFSETQ. V dropped 6 bases and J dropped 4; count of bases not matched to a gene: 4. Original handling: Estimates of nucleated cell counts were drawn from the amplification of reference gene primers. Sequenced by immunoSEQ multiplex PCR; TCRdb stores in-frame clones only, minus some. V, J and clone size reflect that table, while D and trimming were determined from the DNA. The repertoire consists of 150,000 to 250,000 clones, with 80% to 90% occurring once and the leading ten covering 10% to 15%.

This clonotype was obtained from a man aged 35 to 55 who had recovered from COVID-19. The sample comprised PBMCs or T cells enriched from blood (not recorded which). This chain uses TRBV5-1 with TRBJ1-4; 9 bases match TRBD1. CDR3 coding DNA: TGCGCCAGCACCAGACAGGGGGATAATGAAAAACTGTTTTTT. Its protein is CASTRQGDNEKLFF.